This is a list of T cell receptor beta chains from one sample in a study of blood T cell repertoires in COVID-19. Sequencing was performed with immunoSEQ multiplex PCR; in TCRdb, only in-frame clones are kept and a portion is missing. The data contain 40,000 to 60,000 clones, around 83% of them singletons. The source material was peripheral blood. These TCRs come from a man older than 75 with active COVID-19. The CDR3 runs from the conserved cysteine through the conserved F or W. A D gene is named only where the DNA matches it firmly.

D,V,J,CDR3,DNA
.,TRBV9,TRBJ2-7,CASSVDPTREEQYF,TGTGCCAGCAGCGTAGACCCGACTCGGGAGGAGCAGTACTTC
.,TRBV20-1,TRBJ2-7,CSASLAPEGAYEQYF,TGCAGTGCTAGTCTGGCCCCGGAGGGTGCCTACGAGCAGTACTTC
.,TRBV2,TRBJ2-1,CASDGGNSYNEQFF,TGTGCCAGCGATGGCGGGAACTCCTACAATGAGCAGTTCTTC
TRBD1,TRBV27,TRBJ1-4,CASSTDRGLKEKLFF,TGTGCCAGCAGTACCGACAGGGGGCTTAAGGAAAAACTGTTTTTT
TRBD1,TRBV23-1,TRBJ1-6,CASSCGQGNSPLHF,TGCGCCAGCAGTTGTGGACAGGGGAATTCACCCCTCCACTTT
TRBD2,TRBV5-4,TRBJ2-7,CASSFGTSMYEQYF,TGTGCCAGCAGCTTTGGGACTAGCATGTACGAGCAGTACTTC
.,TRBV6-2/TRBV6-3,TRBJ2-5,CASSYNTWAGTQYF,TGTGCCAGCAGCTATAACACTTGGGCCGGGACCCAGTACTTC
.,TRBV7-2,TRBJ2-7,CASSLGLSYEQYF,TGTGCCAGCAGCTTAGGACTCTCCTACGAGCAGTACTTC
TRBD1,TRBV19,TRBJ1-5,CASAGTDLYSNQPQHF,TGTGCCAGTGCCGGGACAGATCTTTATAGCAATCAGCCCCAGCATTTT
TRBD1,TRBV7-9,TRBJ1-2,CASSLAGQGSYGYTF,TGTGCCAGCAGCTTAGCCGGACAGGGATCCTATGGCTACACCTTC
.,TRBV19,TRBJ1-1,CASSIGSAGNEAFF,TGTGCCAGTAGTATAGGCTCGGCAGGAAATGAAGCTTTCTTT
.,TRBV30,TRBJ2-7,CAWSVLTFEQYF,TGTGCCTGGAGTGTTTTAACATTCGAGCAGTACTTC
TRBD1,TRBV7-8,TRBJ2-7,CASSRGTGGIYEQYF,TGTGCCAGCAGCCGAGGGACAGGGGGTATCTACGAGCAGTACTTC
TRBD1,TRBV12-3/TRBV12-4,TRBJ1-1,CASSTGGARAFF,TGTGCCAGCAGTACAGGGGGCGCGAGAGCTTTCTTT
.,TRBV7-9,TRBJ2-1,CASSFSTGTNEQFF,TGTGCCAGCAGCTTTTCCACAGGCACGAATGAGCAGTTCTTC